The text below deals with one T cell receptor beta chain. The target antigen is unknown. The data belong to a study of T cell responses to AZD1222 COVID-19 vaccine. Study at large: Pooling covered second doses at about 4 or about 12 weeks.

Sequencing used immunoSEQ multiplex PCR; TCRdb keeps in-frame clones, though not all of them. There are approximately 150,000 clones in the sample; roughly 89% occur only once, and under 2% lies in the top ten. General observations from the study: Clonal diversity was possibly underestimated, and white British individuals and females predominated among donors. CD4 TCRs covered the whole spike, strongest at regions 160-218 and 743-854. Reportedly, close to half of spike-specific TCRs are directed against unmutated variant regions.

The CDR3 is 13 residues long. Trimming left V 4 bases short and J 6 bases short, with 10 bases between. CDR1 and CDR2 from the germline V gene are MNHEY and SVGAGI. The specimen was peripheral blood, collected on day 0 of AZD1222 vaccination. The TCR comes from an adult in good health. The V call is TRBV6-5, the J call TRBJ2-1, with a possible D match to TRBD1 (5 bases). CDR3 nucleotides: TGTGCCAGCAGTTCTACAGGTGTCAATGAGCAGTTCTTC. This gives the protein CASSSTGVNEQFF.